Presented here are 16 T cell receptor beta chains from one specimen sequenced in a study of shared clonotypes between healthy human individuals. Clones were sequenced by immunoSEQ multiplex PCR, and TCRdb holds only the in-frame ones, with some missing. This table holds roughly 2.4 million clones, about 94% found once. The sample consisted of naive CD4+ T cells sorted from blood. The subset: CD45RA+ positively selected. The receptor set was obtained from a man aged 18 to 30 in good health.

This clone came up once. This chain uses TRBV2 with TRBJ2-3; 12 nucleotides line up with TRBD2. The CDR3 sequence is 16 residues long. V was clipped by 5 bases and J by 4 bases; unmatched bases: 7. CDR1 is SNHLY, CDR2 FYNNEI, per germline. The CDR3 is CASSQLAGGMSDTQYF. In DNA form, the CDR3 reads TGTGCCAGCAGTCAACTAGCGGGGGGTATGTCAGATACGCAGTATTTT. Full variable domain (rest looked up from reference TRBV2 and TRBJ2-3): EPEVTQTPSHQVTQMGQEVILRCVPISNHLYFYWYRQILGQKVEFLVSFYNNEISEKSEIFDDQFSVERPDGSNFTLKIRSTKLEDSAMYFCASSQLAGGMSDTQYFGPGTRLTVL.

The CDR3 protein is CATSRGPSGDTEAFF. In nucleotides, the CDR3 is TGTGCCACCAGCAGAGGCCCGTCCGGGGACACTGAAGCTTTCTTT. J is TRBJ1-1 and V is TRBV15; D remains unclear. The V gene lost 1 base and the J gene lost 3 bases, with 12 bases spanning the gap. The CDR3 sequence is 15 residues long. The germline V gene has CDR1 LNHNV and CDR2 YYDKDF (reference sequence). Looking up the rest from reference TRBV15 and TRBJ1-1 gives the full variable domain: DAMVIQNPRYQVTQFGKPVTLSCSQTLNHNVMYWYQQKSSQAPKLLFHYYDKDFNNEADTPDNFQSRRPNTSFCFLDIRSPGLGDTAMYLCATSRGPSGDTEAFFGQGTRLTVV.

Points on this clone: The identical CDR3 is also encoded by other nucleotide sequences in the sample. The rearrangement joins TRBV5-1 to TRBJ1-2; 7 bases are a match to TRBD1. Per the germline V gene, CDR1 is SGHRS and CDR2 is YFSETQ. The CDR3 has 13 residues. V shed 0 bases, J shed 7 bases, and the junction held 3 bases outside the gene matches. CDR3 sequence (DNA): TGCGCCAGCAGCTTGGAAGGGGGCTCTGGCTACACCTTC. This codes for CASSLEGGSGYTF.

Note on this clone: This sample also contains other DNA sequences that code for the same CDR3. This chain links TRBV2 with TRBJ1-1; TRBD1 aligns across 8 bases. The V gene's germline CDR1 is SNHLY and CDR2 FYNNEI. V shed 2 bases, J shed 4 bases, and the junction held 0 bases outside the gene matches. The CDR3 is 13 residues long. The CDR3 sequence: CASSEQGATEAFF. The CDR3 nucleotides read TGTGCCAGCAGTGAACAGGGGGCCACTGAAGCTTTCTTT.

This clone appeared a single time. The chain combines TRBV18 with TRBJ2-3; 9 nucleotides match TRBD2. After removal of 3 bases from V and 1 base from J, the junction contained 11 bases not matched to a gene. CDR3 length: 18 amino acids. Germline V gene sequence: CDR1 KGHSH, CDR2 LQKENI. The CDR3: CASSPRKRGVSGTDTQYF. The CDR3 bases are TGTGCCAGCTCACCTAGAAAGCGGGGGGTTTCTGGCACAGATACGCAGTATTTT.

The rearrangement uses TRBV28 and TRBJ1-5; 10 bases fit TRBD1. The V and J ends lost 6 bases and 5 bases, in that order; junction bases with no gene match: 7. The CDR3 loop spans 15 amino acids. Germline V gives CDR1 MDHEN, CDR2 SYDVKM. This chain's CDR3 is CASSYGDRGHQPQHF. In DNA form, the CDR3 reads TGTGCCAGCAGCTACGGGGACAGGGGTCATCAGCCCCAGCATTTT. The variable domain in full, completed from reference TRBV28 and TRBJ1-5, reads DVKVTQSSRYLVKRTGEKVFLECVQDMDHENMFWYRQDPGLGLRLIYFSYDVKMKEKGDIPEGYSVSREKKERFSLILESASTNQTSMYLCASSYGDRGHQPQHFGDGTRLSIL.

The chain couples TRBV15 to TRBJ2-7; D perhaps matches TRBD2 (7 bases). This CDR3 has 17 residues. Looked up from germline, CDR1 is LNHNV and CDR2 is YYDKDF (reference sequence). Deletions cut 0 bases from V and 1 base from J, with 16 bases between. CDR3 sequence: CATSREVGGAVSYEQYF. The CDR3 DNA is TGTGCCACCAGCAGAGAGGTAGGGGGGGCCGTTTCCTACGAGCAGTACTTC.

The chain uses TRBV7-3 and TRBJ2-1; D is unresolved. Looked up from germline, CDR1 is SGHTA and CDR2 is FQGTGA. V was trimmed by 0 bases and J by 9 bases, leaving 9 bases between them. The CDR3 length is 13 residues. CDR3 bases: TGTGCCAGCAGCTTAACCCAACCTACTGAGCAGTTCTTC. It specifies CASSLTQPTEQFF.

This chain joins TRBV2 and TRBJ2-1; the D is unclear. With 1 base removed from V and 5 bases from J, the gap between germline ends came to 9 bases. This CDR3 contains 14 residues. CDR1 and CDR2 from the germline V gene are SNHLY and FYNNEI. The CDR3 nucleotides read TGTGCCAGCAGTGAAGAAGGTGGGAACAATGAGCAGTTCTTC. Protein sequence: CASSEEGGNNEQFF.

A remark on this clone: The same CDR3 is also encoded by other DNA sequences in this sample. The chain employs TRBV30 and TRBJ1-4; D uncertain. The V end was cut by 5 bases, the J end by 2 bases, with 6 bases between. From germline, CDR1 is GTSNPN and CDR2 SVGIG (reference sequence). The CDR3 contains 12 residues. Written as DNA, the CDR3 is TGTGCCTGGCGCGGGACTAATGAAAAACTGTTTTTT. Residues: CAWRGTNEKLFF.

CDR3 bases: TGTGCCAGCTTGGCCATCCGGGATAAGCACACTGAAGCTTTCTTT. This codes for CASLAIRDKHTEAFF. The chain has TRBV7-9 and TRBJ1-1; the D is unclear. The V and J ends lost 8 bases and 3 bases respectively, with 19 bases between them. This CDR3 contains 15 residues. Germline CDR1 and CDR2: SEHNR and FQNEAQ (reference sequence).

The gene calls are TRBV15 and TRBJ2-3, with D possibly being TRBD2 (5 bases). CDR3 length: 14 residues. Germline V gives CDR1 LNHNV, CDR2 YYDKDF (reference sequence). V lost 9 bases, J lost 3 bases, and 16 bases lay in between. CDR3 in amino acids: CATRPGLGTDTQYF. The CDR3 DNA is TGTGCCACTCGCCCAGGACTTGGTACAGATACGCAGTATTTT. Combining the CDR3 with reference TRBV15 and TRBJ2-3 gives the whole variable domain DAMVIQNPRYQVTQFGKPVTLSCSQTLNHNVMYWYQQKSSQAPKLLFHYYDKDFNNEADTPDNFQSRRPNTSFCFLDIRSPGLGDTAMYLCATRPGLGTDTQYFGPGTRLTVL.

The V and J genes are TRBV4-1 and TRBJ2-7, with D possibly TRBD1 on 6 matching bases. The CDR3 has 14 amino acids. Deletions cut 3 bases from V and 3 bases from J, with 12 bases between. Germline CDR1 and CDR2: MGHRA and YSYEKL. This CDR3 is CASSQEQGIYEQYF. The CDR3 DNA follows: TGCGCCAGCAGCCAGGAACAGGGAATCTACGAGCAGTACTTC.

Concerning this clone: One end of the junction does not line up with germline, which may come from a read error. The rearrangement joins TRBV18 to TRBJ1-2; D ambiguous. The CDR3 length is 15 residues. From germline, CDR1 is KGHSH and CDR2 LQKENI. The CDR3 region has the DNA TGTGCCAGCTCACCATTTGGCCAGGACCCCTATGGTTACACCTTC. Protein: CASSPFGQDPYGYTF.

The chain employs TRBV6-1 and TRBJ1-3; D gene uncertain. V was clipped by 7 bases and J by 8 bases, with 12 bases between them. Looked up from germline, CDR1 is MNHNS and CDR2 is SASEGT. The CDR3 consists of 12 residues. CDR3: CASTDTGDTIYF. CDR3 nucleotide sequence: TGTGCCAGCACTGACACGGGAGACACCATATATTTT.

The rearrangement uses TRBV30 and TRBJ2-7; TRBD1 is a possible D gene (7 bases). V was cut by 3 bases and J by 3 bases, with 18 bases left in between. The length of the CDR3 is 15 residues. Germline assignment: CDR1 GTSNPN and CDR2 SVGIG (reference sequence). The CDR3 loop is CAWSRGAQDNYEQYF. CDR3 nucleotide sequence: TGTGCCTGGAGCAGGGGGGCCCAGGACAACTACGAGCAGTACTTC.